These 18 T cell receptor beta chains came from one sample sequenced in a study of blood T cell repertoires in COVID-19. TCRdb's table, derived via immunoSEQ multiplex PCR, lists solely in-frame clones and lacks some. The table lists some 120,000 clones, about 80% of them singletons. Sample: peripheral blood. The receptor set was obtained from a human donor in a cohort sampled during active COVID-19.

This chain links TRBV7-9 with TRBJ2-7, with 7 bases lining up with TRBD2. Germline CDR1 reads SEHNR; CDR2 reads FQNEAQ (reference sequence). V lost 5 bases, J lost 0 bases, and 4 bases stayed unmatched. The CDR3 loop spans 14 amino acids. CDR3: CASSPSGASYEQYF. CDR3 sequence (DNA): TGTGCCAGCAGCCCGAGCGGGGCCTCCTACGAGCAGTACTTC.

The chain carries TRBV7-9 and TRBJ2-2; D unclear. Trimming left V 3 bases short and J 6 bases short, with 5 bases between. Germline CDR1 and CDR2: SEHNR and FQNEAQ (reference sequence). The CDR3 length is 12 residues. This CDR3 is CASSFAAGELFF. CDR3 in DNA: TGTGCCAGCAGCTTTGCGGCCGGGGAGCTGTTTTTT.

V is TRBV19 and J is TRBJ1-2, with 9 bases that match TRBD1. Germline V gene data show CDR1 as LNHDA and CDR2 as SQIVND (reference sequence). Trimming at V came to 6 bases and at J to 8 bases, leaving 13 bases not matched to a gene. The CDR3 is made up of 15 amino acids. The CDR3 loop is CASSLGQGWPGGYTF. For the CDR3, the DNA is TGTGCCAGTAGCCTGGGACAGGGTTGGCCGGGAGGCTACACCTTC.

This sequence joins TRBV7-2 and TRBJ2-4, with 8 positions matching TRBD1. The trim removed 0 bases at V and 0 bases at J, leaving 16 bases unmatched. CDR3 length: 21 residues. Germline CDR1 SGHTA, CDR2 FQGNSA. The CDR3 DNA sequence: TGTGCCAGCAGCTTAGCTCGTTCAGGGGGCGCGGGTCTTCTAGCCAAAAACATTCAGTACTTC. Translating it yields CASSLARSGGAGLLAKNIQYF.

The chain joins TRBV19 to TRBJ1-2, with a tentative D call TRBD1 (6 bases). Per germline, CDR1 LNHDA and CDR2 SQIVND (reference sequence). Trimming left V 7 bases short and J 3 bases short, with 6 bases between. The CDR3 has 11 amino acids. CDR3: CASTGDYGYTF. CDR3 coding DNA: TGTGCCAGTACAGGGGACTATGGCTACACCTTC.

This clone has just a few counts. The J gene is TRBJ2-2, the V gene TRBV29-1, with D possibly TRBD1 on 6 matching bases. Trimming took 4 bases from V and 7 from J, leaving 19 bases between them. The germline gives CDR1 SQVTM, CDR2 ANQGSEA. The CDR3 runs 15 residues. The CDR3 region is CSVVETGHHGGELFF. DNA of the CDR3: TGCAGCGTTGTGGAGACAGGTCACCACGGCGGGGAGCTGTTTTTT.

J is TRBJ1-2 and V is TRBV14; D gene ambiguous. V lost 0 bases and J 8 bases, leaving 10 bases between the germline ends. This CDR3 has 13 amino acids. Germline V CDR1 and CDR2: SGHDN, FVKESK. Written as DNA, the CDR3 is TGTGCCAGCAGCCAAGATCTAGACGGGGGCTACACCTTC. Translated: CASSQDLDGGYTF.

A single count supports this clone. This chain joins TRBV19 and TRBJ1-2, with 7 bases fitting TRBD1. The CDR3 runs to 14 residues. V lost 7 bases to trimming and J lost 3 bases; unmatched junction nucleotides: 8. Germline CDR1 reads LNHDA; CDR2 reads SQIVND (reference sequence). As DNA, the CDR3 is TGTGCCAGTACCCCGTCGGACAGGCACTATGGCTACACCTTC. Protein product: CASTPSDRHYGYTF.

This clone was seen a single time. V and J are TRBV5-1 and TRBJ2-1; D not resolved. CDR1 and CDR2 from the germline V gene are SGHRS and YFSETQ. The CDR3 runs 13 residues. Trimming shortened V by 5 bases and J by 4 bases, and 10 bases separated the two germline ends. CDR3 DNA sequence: TGCGCCAGCAGTTCGGAGACTTACAATGAGCAGTTCTTC. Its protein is CASSSETYNEQFF.

CDR3 coding DNA: TGTGCCAGCAAAGGGAGACAGGCTGGGGCCAACGTCCTGACTTTC. This translates into CASKGRQAGANVLTF. V usage is TRBV7-2 and J usage is TRBJ2-6; D might be TRBD1 (6 bases). This CDR3 is 15 amino acids long. V was clipped by 7 bases and J by 2 bases, with 12 bases between them. Germline loops: CDR1 SGHTA, CDR2 FQGNSA. The full variable domain, in which reference TRBV7-2 and TRBJ2-6 provide the parts outside the CDR3, is GAGVSQSPSNKVTEKGKDVELRCDPISGHTALYWYRQSLGQGLEFLIYFQGNSAPDKSGLPSDRFSAERTGGSVSTLTIQRTQQEDSAVYLCASKGRQAGANVLTFGAGSRLTVL.

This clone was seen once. The CDR3: CASVGDRGPGTEAFF. DNA of the CDR3: TGTGCCTCCGTCGGGGACAGGGGGCCCGGCACTGAAGCTTTCTTT. The V and J genes are TRBV10-3 and TRBJ1-1, with 12 bases identical to TRBD1. CDR1 is ENHRY, CDR2 SYGVKD, per germline. Trimming took 11 bases from V and 4 from J; bases not matched to a gene: 11. The CDR3 loop spans 15 amino acids.

The CDR3 nucleotides read TGTGCCAGCAGCCCAGGGACAACCTATCACGGTGAAAAACTGTTTTTT. This codes for CASSPGTTYHGEKLFF. The V and J genes are TRBV11-1 and TRBJ1-4; perhaps TRBD1 as D (6 bases). Germline V lookup: CDR1 SGHAT, CDR2 FQDESV (reference sequence). The CDR3 runs 16 residues. V was pared by 5 bases and J by 7 bases, with 20 bases between.

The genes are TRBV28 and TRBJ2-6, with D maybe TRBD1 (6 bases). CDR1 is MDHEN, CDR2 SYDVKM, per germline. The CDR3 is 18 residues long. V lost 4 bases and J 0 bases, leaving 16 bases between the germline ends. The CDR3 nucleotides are TGTGCCAGCAGTTCCCAAGGCATCAGGGGCTCTGGGGCCAACGTCCTGACTTTC. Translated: CASSSQGIRGSGANVLTF.

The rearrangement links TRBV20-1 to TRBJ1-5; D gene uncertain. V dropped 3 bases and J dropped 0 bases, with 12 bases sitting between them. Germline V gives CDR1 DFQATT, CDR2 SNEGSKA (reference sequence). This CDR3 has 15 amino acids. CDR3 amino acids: CSASLAGHSNQPQHF. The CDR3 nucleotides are TGCAGTGCTAGTCTGGCAGGCCATAGCAATCAGCCCCAGCATTTT.

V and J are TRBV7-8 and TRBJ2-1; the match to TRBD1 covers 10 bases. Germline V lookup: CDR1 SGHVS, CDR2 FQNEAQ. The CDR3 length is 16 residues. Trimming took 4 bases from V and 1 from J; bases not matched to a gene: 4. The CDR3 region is CASSSPGQGSYNEQFF. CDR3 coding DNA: TGTGCCAGCAGCTCACCGGGACAGGGGTCCTACAATGAGCAGTTCTTC.

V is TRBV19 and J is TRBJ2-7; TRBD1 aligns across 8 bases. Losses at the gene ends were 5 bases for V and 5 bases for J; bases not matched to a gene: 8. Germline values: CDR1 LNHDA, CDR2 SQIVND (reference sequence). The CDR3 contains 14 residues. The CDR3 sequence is CASSGQGAKDEQYF. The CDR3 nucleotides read TGTGCCAGTAGTGGACAGGGAGCTAAAGACGAGCAGTACTTC.

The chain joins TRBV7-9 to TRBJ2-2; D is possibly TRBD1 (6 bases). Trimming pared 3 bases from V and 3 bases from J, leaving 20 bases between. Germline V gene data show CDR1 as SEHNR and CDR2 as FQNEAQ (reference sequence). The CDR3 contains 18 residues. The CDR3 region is CASSFPLTGQKDTGELFF. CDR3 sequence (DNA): TGTGCCAGCAGCTTCCCCTTGACAGGCCAAAAGGACACCGGGGAGCTGTTTTTT.

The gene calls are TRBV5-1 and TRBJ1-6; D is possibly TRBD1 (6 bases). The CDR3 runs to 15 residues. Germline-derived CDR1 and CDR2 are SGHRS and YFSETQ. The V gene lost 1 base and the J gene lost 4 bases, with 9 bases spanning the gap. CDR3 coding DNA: TGCGCCAGCAGCTTGACAGGGATGTATAATTCACCCCTCCACTTT. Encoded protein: CASSLTGMYNSPLHF.